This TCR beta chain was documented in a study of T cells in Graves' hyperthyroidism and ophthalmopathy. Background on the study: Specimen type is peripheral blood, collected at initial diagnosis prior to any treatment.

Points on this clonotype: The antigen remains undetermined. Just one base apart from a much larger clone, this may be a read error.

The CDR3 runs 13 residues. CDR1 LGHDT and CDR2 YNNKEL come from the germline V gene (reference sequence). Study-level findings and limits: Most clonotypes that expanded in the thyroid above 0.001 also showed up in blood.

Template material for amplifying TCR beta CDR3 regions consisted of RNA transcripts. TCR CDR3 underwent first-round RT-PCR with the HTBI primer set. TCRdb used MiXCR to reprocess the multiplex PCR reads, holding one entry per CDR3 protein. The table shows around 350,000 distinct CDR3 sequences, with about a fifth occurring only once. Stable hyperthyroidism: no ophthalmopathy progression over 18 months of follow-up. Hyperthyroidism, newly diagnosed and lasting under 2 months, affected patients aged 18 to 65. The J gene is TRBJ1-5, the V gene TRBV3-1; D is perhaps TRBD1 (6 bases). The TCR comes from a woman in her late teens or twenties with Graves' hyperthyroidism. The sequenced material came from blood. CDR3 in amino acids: CASSRAGDQPKHF. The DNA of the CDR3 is TGTGCCAGCAGCCGGGCAGGGGACCAGCCCAAGCATTTT. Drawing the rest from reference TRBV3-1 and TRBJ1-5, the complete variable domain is DTAVSQTPKYLVTQMGNDKSIKCEQNLGHDTMYWYKQDSKKFLKIMFSYNNKELIINETVPNRFSPKSPDKAHLNLHINSLELGDSAVYFCASSRAGDQPKHFGDGTRLSIL.